These T cell receptor beta chains were read from a single sample in a study of cytomegalovirus exposure and HLA in healthy donors. Produced via immunoSEQ multiplex PCR; TCRdb's table is partial and in-frame only. Of 120,000 to 150,000 clones in the sample, less than 80% are singletons; the top ten hold approximately 8.2%. The material sequenced was PBMCs. The receptors here all came from a woman in her forties or fifties in good health and CMV-seropositive. Both conserved end residues are part of each CDR3. D genes are given only for firm matches. Clone sizes are given selectively: once, few, many, or a class where the clone is expanded.

D gene,V gene,J gene,clone size,CDR3 protein,CDR3 DNA
.,TRBV7-9,TRBJ1-2,.,CASSYPETRGGGYGYTF,TGTGCCAGCAGCTACCCAGAAACCCGTGGGGGCGGCTATGGCTACACCTTC
TRBD1,TRBV6-5,TRBJ1-1,few,CASSLSGTGFEAFF,TGTGCCAGCAGCCTCTCCGGGACAGGGTTTGAAGCTTTCTTT
TRBD1,TRBV5-1,TRBJ2-3,.,CASSWEQGDSTDTQYF,TGCGCCAGCAGCTGGGAACAGGGGGATAGCACAGATACGCAGTATTTT
.,TRBV9,TRBJ2-1,.,CASSVLGGEYNEQFF,TGTGCCAGCAGCGTACTAGGGGGAGAGTACAATGAGCAGTTCTTC
.,TRBV7-9,TRBJ2-1,.,CASSPRPGQSPNEQFF,TGTGCCAGCAGCCCGAGACCGGGACAATCGCCGAATGAGCAGTTCTTC
TRBD2,TRBV7-9,TRBJ2-3,once,CASSFIPTGGLTDTQYF,TGTGCCAGCAGCTTTATCCCTACGGGGGGACTCACAGATACGCAGTATTTT
.,TRBV9,TRBJ2-7,.,CASSVEAGSSYEQYF,TGTGCCAGCAGCGTAGAAGCAGGTAGCTCCTACGAGCAGTACTTC
.,TRBV7-9,TRBJ1-2,.,CASSLEAGRRNGYTF,TGTGCCAGCAGCTTAGAGGCAGGGAGGAGGAATGGCTACACCTTC
TRBD1,TRBV5-1,TRBJ1-6,.,CASSATGTGESPLHF,TGCGCCAGCAGCGCAACCGGGACAGGGGAATCACCCCTCCACTTT
TRBD2,TRBV30,TRBJ2-7,.,CAWTGGGGYEQYF,TGTGCCTGGACGGGGGGTGGGGGCTACGAGCAGTACTTC
.,TRBV30,TRBJ1-1,once,CAWSVLGDTEAFF,TGTGCCTGGAGTGTACTCGGGGACACTGAAGCTTTCTTT
.,TRBV29-1,TRBJ2-3,.,CSGLDRAFSADTQYF,TGCAGCGGGTTGGACAGAGCCTTCAGCGCAGATACGCAGTATTTT
TRBD2,TRBV5-1,TRBJ2-3,.,CASSLAGGQTDTQYF,TGCGCCAGCAGCTTGGCGGGGGGGCAGACAGATACGCAGTATTTT